This T cell receptor beta chain was sequenced during a study of shared clonotypes between healthy human individuals (dated by TCRdb to 2018 to 2020). For the study in its entirety: The cohort comprised two women and a few men aged 18 to 49 years. The study deeply sequenced blood TCR repertoires of five healthy adults to estimate repertoire size and the extent of clonotype sharing between individuals. To increase sequencing depth and limit assay-specific biases, different laboratories used diverse techniques to prepare libraries and sequence TCR repertoires. Per donor, three plates each were used for CD4 naive and CD4 memory, two for CD8 naive, and one for CD8 memory. Each donor's leukapheresis produced roughly between roughly 0.85 and 10 billion PBMCs. General study outcomes and caveats: Sampling was limited to blood, and TCR repertoires in tissue likely differ from TCR repertoires in blood. The small number of donors limited the genetic and exposure-history diversity represented. Estimated clonotype richness was generally larger for naive than for memory subsets. Pairwise subsampling led to the expectation that sequencing depth would affect the degree of clonotype sharing among donors. Compared with non-shared clonotypes, clonotypes shared by all four sorted-subset donors had higher generation probabilities. About 5% of naive CD4, roughly 3.5% of naive CD8, about 2.5% of memory CD4, and about 0.4% of memory CD8 clonotypes were shared across a few donors. Incomplete sequencing was indicated by rarefaction of sorted-subset datasets, despite the large sequencing depth.

Via the germline V gene, CDR1 is MDHEN and CDR2 SYDVKM. From its cysteine to its phenylalanine, the CDR3 spans 11 amino acids. The sequence is cut down to CDR3 DNA, 33 bases in frame from base 1. Trimming removed 3 bases from V and 7 bases from J, leaving 3 bases between the germline ends. As to this clone: The antigen it binds to is not known. Per-nucleotide qualities are absent, and no much larger clonotype sits a single base away.

CD8 naive samples were obtained by positive selection for CCR7 among CD45RO-negative cells, yielding a CD45RA+CCR7+ population from which TemRA cells were excluded. Healthy HIV-negative adults with no recently reported acute infections or vaccinations were included as donors. All donors were Caucasian adults living in Nashville, Tennessee, USA. Blood was obtained by leukapheresis, after which PBMCs were separated by Ficoll-Histopaque density gradient centrifugation and cryopreserved in liquid nitrogen vapor phase. Analytical flow cytometry was used to check the purity and quantity of each magnetically sorted T cell population. From each sorted fraction, genomic DNA was isolated and quantified by UV absorbance on a Nanodrop 2000c. TCR CDR3 regions were amplified from genomic DNA by multiplex PCR using the deep immunoSEQ assay. Extracted genomic DNA from each cell subset was spread evenly across all wells of several immunoSEQ 96-well plates, with each plate serving as a replicate. For sorted subsets, approximately 200 ng of genomic DNA, equivalent to roughly 30,000 T cell genomes, went into each replicate PCR. The purified libraries were quantified using a Qubit 3.0 fluorometer, sized with a Bioanalyzer 2100, and then quantified again using the KAPA Library Quantification kit. Each immunoSEQ 96-well plate was sequenced on its own single-read 150-cycle Illumina NextSeq 550 flow cell. Under the source paper's analysis protocol: The immunoSEQ output contained only junctional sequences without quality scores, so filtering could not match that applied to full-length reads. Sequences were annotated with PyIR, a Python wrapper for IgBLAST v1.9, and V/J genes and CDR3 were assigned using IMGT germline references. Reads were filtered out if the reads had weak V/J assignments (E-value above 1e-6), no CDR3, stop codons, out-of-frame junctions, or ambiguous translated residues. A V3J clonotype was defined by an identical inferred V gene, J gene, and CDR3 amino acid sequence. To compute the percentage overlap between repertoires, the number of shared unique clonotypes was divided by the size of the smaller repertoire. Three approaches were used to assess repertoire richness: RTK rarefaction, the Chao1 estimator, and Recon v2.1 estimates of unobserved clonotypes. Generation probabilities were computed with OLGA for all TCRbeta clonotypes obtained by the gDNA method from a handful of donors. Held by TCRdb, this immuneACCESS table contains in-frame sequences only and omits some clones. Under half of the omission traces to an unresolved V gene where checked; the cause of the rest is unknown. V and J calls and clone size are given by that table; D and trimming were obtained from the DNA. Recorded for this sample are about 590,000 clones; over 95% of them occurred a single time. The ten largest clonotypes hold less than 0.13% of the sample.

This receptor was taken from a woman aged 25 to 39 in good health. The chain was built from TRBV28 and TRBJ2-2; the D gene cannot be named for sure. Sequencing was done on a sample of naive CD8+ T cells sorted from blood. In light of the paper, this sample's cell subset or site label describes: CD45RA+CCR7+. The CDR3 in this case is CASSFVGELFF. The sequenced DNA is TGTGCCAGCAGTTTCGTCGGGGAGCTGTTTTTT.